This is a list of T cell receptor beta chains from one sample in a study of blood T cells in healthy people across ages. TCRdb passed the 5' RACE reads through MiXCR, listing each CDR3 protein once. The table shows 750,000 to 850,000 distinct CDR3 sequences, with just under 25% occurring only once. The sample was also reused in another study, on T cells of mothers and their children.

The sample was blood. Receptor source: a boy aged 10-17 years in good health. Both conserved end residues are part of each CDR3. The D gene is left open where the match is weak. Size is stated for part of the rows, as once, few or many counts, or as a class when the clone is expanded.

clone_size	d_call	v_call	j_call	cdr3_aa	cdr3_nt
NA	NA	TRBV12-3/TRBV12-4	TRBJ1-5	CASSFGGQLNQPQHF	TGTGCCAGCAGTTTTGGGGGGCAGTTAAATCAGCCCCAGCATTTT
few	NA	TRBV2	TRBJ2-7	CASSEREGYEQYF	TGCGCCAGCAGTGAACGTGAGGGCTACGAGCAGTACTTC
NA	NA	TRBV15	TRBJ1-4	CATSESGATNEKLFF	TGTGCCACCAGCGAATCAGGGGCAACTAATGAAAAACTGTTTTTT
NA	TRBD2	TRBV20-1	TRBJ2-3	CSARGTSIDTQYF	TGCAGTGCTAGGGGGACTAGTATAGATACGCAGTATTTT
few	NA	TRBV5-1	TRBJ1-2	CASSLEGDNYGYAF	TGCGCCAGCAGCTTGGAGGGGGATAACTATGGCTACGCCTTC
few	NA	TRBV14	TRBJ1-1	CASSQGIEAFF	TGTGCCAGCAGCCAAGGGATTGAAGCTTTCTTT
few	NA	TRBV9	TRBJ2-5	CASSSGAGVGETQYF	TGTGCCAGCAGCTCAGGGGCCGGGGTCGGAGAGACCCAGTACTTC
many	TRBD1	TRBV29-1	TRBJ2-5	CSVSPTGGGETQYF	TGCAGCGTTAGCCCGACAGGGGGCGGGGAGACCCAGTACTTC
NA	NA	TRBV29-1	TRBJ2-5	CSVEGAEGTEQYF	TGCAGCGTTGAAGGAGCGGAGGGTACGGAGCAGTACTTC
once	TRBD2	TRBV29-1	TRBJ2-7	CSVGDSAGGPYEQYF	TGCAGCGTTGGAGACTCAGCGGGGGGGCCCTACGAGCAGTACTTC
NA	NA	TRBV5-5	TRBJ1-5	CASSLSGTGAGNQPQHF	TGTGCCAGCAGCTTGAGCGGAACAGGTGCTGGCAATCAGCCCCAGCATTTT
NA	TRBD2	TRBV7-2	TRBJ2-3	CASRGEGFGTDTQYF	TGTGCCAGCAGAGGGGAGGGTTTCGGCACAGATACGCAGTATTTT
few	NA	TRBV7-2	TRBJ2-5	CASSLGRPFGTQYF	TGTGCCAGCAGCTTAGGGCGACCTTTTGGGACCCAGTACTTC
NA	TRBD1	TRBV15	TRBJ2-5	CATSRDRTGKAETQYF	TGTGCCACCAGCAGAGACAGGACAGGGAAGGCAGAGACCCAGTACTTC
NA	TRBD2	TRBV2	TRBJ2-7	CASQTSGVPYEQYF	TGTGCCAGCCAAACTAGCGGGGTACCCTACGAGCAGTACTTC
NA	NA	TRBV27	TRBJ2-5	CASGSGPQETQYF	TGTGCCAGCGGATCGGGACCACAAGAGACCCAGTACTTC
NA	TRBD2	TRBV6-5	TRBJ2-1	CASSYGAGADEQFF	TGTGCCAGCAGTTACGGAGCGGGAGCAGATGAGCAGTTCTTC
NA	NA	TRBV29-1	TRBJ2-5	CSVHKGSDRPFQETRYF	TGCAGCGTTCACAAGGGGTCCGACAGGCCCTTCCAAGAGACCCGGTACTTC
NA	TRBD2	TRBV3-1	TRBJ2-7	CASSPGLAGGNYEQYF	TGTGCCAGCAGCCCGGGACTAGCGGGGGGCAACTACGAGCAGTACTTC
few	NA	TRBV9	TRBJ1-2	CASSVEKGPLGGYTF	TGTGCCAGCAGCGTAGAGAAGGGACCCTTGGGTGGCTACACCTTC
NA	TRBD1	TRBV12-3/TRBV12-4	TRBJ2-4	CASSLALTGWWQYF	TGTGCCAGCAGTTTAGCCCTGACAGGGTGGTGGCAGTACTTC
few	TRBD2	TRBV20-1	TRBJ2-7	CSARDSGTSGAEQYF	TGCAGTGCTAGAGATAGTGGAACTAGCGGGGCCGAGCAGTACTTC
few	NA	TRBV27	TRBJ2-7	CASSLVGVYEQYF	TGTGCCAGCAGTTTGGTAGGGGTGTACGAGCAGTACTTC
few	NA	TRBV4-3	TRBJ1-5	CASSQLTGVNQPQHF	TGCGCCAGCAGCCAACTGACAGGAGTCAATCAGCCCCAGCATTTT
NA	NA	TRBV11-2	TRBJ2-1	CASSSSVLAVYNEQFF	TGTGCCAGCAGCTCTAGTGTACTAGCAGTCTACAATGAGCAGTTCTTC
few	TRBD2	TRBV29-1	TRBJ2-1	CSPGLAGGPGQFF	TGCAGCCCGGGACTAGCGGGAGGGCCTGGGCAGTTCTTC
many	TRBD1	TRBV7-3	TRBJ1-1	CASSLTGANTEAFF	TGTGCCAGCAGTTTAACAGGGGCGAACACTGAAGCTTTCTTT
NA	NA	TRBV5-5	TRBJ2-5	CASSFNSGWAQYF	TGTGCCAGCAGCTTTAACAGTGGATGGGCCCAGTACTTC
NA	NA	TRBV6-1	TRBJ2-5	CASSAGARETQYF	TGTGCCAGCAGTGCGGGGGCGCGGGAGACCCAGTACTTC
few	NA	TRBV6-1	TRBJ2-7	CASSAGALGQYF	TGTGCCAGCAGCGCCGGGGCCCTGGGGCAGTACTTC
many	NA	TRBV7-2	TRBJ2-7	CASSWGLAEQYF	TGTGCCAGCAGCTGGGGGCTTGCCGAGCAGTACTTC
few	NA	TRBV6-5	TRBJ2-2	CASSYYLRDGELFF	TGTGCCAGCAGTTACTATCTCAGGGATGGGGAGCTGTTTTTT
many	TRBD1	TRBV29-1	TRBJ2-1	CSVGQGYNEQFF	TGCAGCGTCGGACAGGGGTACAATGAGCAGTTCTTC
NA	NA	TRBV19	TRBJ2-3	CATRGLDSTDTQYF	TGTGCCACTAGAGGACTTGATAGCACAGATACGCAGTATTTT
few	TRBD1	TRBV5-1	TRBJ1-4	CASSLGDRENEKLFF	TGCGCCAGCAGCTTGGGGGACAGGGAAAATGAAAAACTGTTTTTT
few	NA	TRBV9	TRBJ2-7	CASSVEDLPIHEQYF	TGTGCCAGCAGCGTAGAGGACCTCCCCATACACGAGCAGTACTTC
NA	NA	TRBV20-1	TRBJ1-5	CSVTGERGNQPQHF	TGCAGTGTTACAGGCGAGCGCGGGAATCAGCCCCAGCATTTT
few	TRBD2	TRBV29-1	TRBJ2-3	CSVGLAGGLYRDTQYF	TGCAGCGTAGGACTAGCGGGAGGGCTCTACAGGGATACGCAGTATTTT
few	NA	TRBV10-3	TRBJ1-2	CAISETVKGYTF	TGTGCCATCAGTGAGACTGTGAAGGGCTACACCTTC
NA	NA	TRBV20-1	TRBJ2-3	CSAFGGTVTDTQYF	TGCAGTGCCTTCGGAGGCACAGTCACAGATACGCAGTATTTT
NA	NA	TRBV2	TRBJ2-1	CASSPGYEQFF	TGTGCCAGCAGTCCGGGGTATGAGCAGTTCTTC
NA	NA	TRBV5-8	TRBJ1-1	CASSELPGASMNTEAFF	TGTGCCAGCAGCGAATTACCCGGGGCCTCTATGAACACTGAAGCTTTCTTT
NA	TRBD1	TRBV27	TRBJ1-4	CASSLSSDREDEKLFF	TGTGCCAGCAGTTTATCGTCAGACAGGGAAGATGAAAAACTGTTTTTT
NA	TRBD1	TRBV10-3	TRBJ2-2	CAIRGQGWTGELFF	TGTGCCATCCGCGGACAGGGGTGGACCGGGGAGCTGTTTTTT
few	TRBD2	TRBV7-2	TRBJ2-5	CASSPGLAVEETQYF	TGTGCCAGCAGCCCGGGACTAGCGGTAGAAGAGACCCAGTACTTC
few	NA	TRBV3-1	TRBJ1-1	CASSRLGQEAFF	TGTGCCAGCAGCCGCTTGGGCCAGGAAGCTTTCTTT
NA	NA	TRBV20-1	TRBJ2-4	CSASGQIESKNIQYF	TGCAGTGCCAGCGGGCAGATCGAAAGCAAAAACATTCAGTACTTC
few	NA	TRBV7-9	TRBJ1-4	CASKNPGDNEKLFF	TGTGCCAGCAAAAACCCAGGGGACAATGAAAAACTGTTTTTT
few	NA	TRBV4-3	TRBJ2-5	CASSQAGRRETQYF	TGCGCCAGCAGCCAAGCGGGGAGGAGGGAGACCCAGTACTTC
few	NA	TRBV6-1	TRBJ1-4	CASSDHGQIKGEKLFF	TGTGCCAGCAGTGACCACGGACAGATCAAGGGAGAAAAACTGTTTTTT